Described below is a single T cell receptor (beta chain) sequence and its context. This sample is drawn from a study of beta chain features in type 1 diabetes. Germline V CDR1 and CDR2: SGHRS, YFSETQ. The CDR3 runs to 15 residues. V lost 6 bases to trimming and J lost 5 bases; unmatched junction nucleotides: 8. Expressed TCRB transcripts were sequenced because the entire RNA isolate underwent reverse transcription. Some clones are missing from TCRdb's copy, which holds only in-frame ones; the method was immunoSEQ multiplex PCR. The repertoire includes about 900,000 clones, 15% to 20% of them detected once, and 0.02% to 0.025% sits in the top ten.

The sequence came from a woman aged 18-29 years in good health. The chain recombines TRBV5-1 with TRBJ1-1; 12 nucleotides line up with TRBD1. Sequences were obtained from naive CD4+ T cells from blood. CDR3 coding DNA: TGCGCCAGCACCCCGGGACAGGGGGCTCGGACTGAAGCTTTCTTT. This sequence encodes CASTPGQGARTEAFF. The entire variable domain, with the rest obtained from reference TRBV5-1 and TRBJ1-1, is as follows: KAGVTQTPRYLIKTRGQQVTLSCSPISGHRSVSWYQQTPGQGLQFLFEYFSETQRNKGNFPGRFSGRQFSNSRSEMNVSTLELGDSALYLCASTPGQGARTEAFFGQGTRLTVV.